Given below is one T cell receptor (beta chain) in context. Its cognate antigen is unknown. The CDR3 spans 14 residues. The V gene's germline CDR1 is KGHSH and CDR2 LQKENI. V lost 6 bases and J lost 12; bases outside the gene matches: 13. 60 Vbeta and 13 Jbeta primers were used in PCR. Per the original data handling: Around 80 million unique TCR beta chains, roughly 11 million of them shared, were counted by a later analysis. Assay used: immunoSEQ multiplex PCR; TCRdb lists only in-frame clones, some missing. That table is the source of V, J and clone size, and D and trimming were worked out from the DNA. The sample consists of under 45,000 clones, around 60% of them appearing once. This record comes from a study of cytomegalovirus exposure and HLA in healthy donors. It was healthy bone marrow donors who served as donors. Overall study findings and caveats: The study flagged roughly 150 TCR beta chains as cytomegalovirus-associated.

The chain joins TRBV18 to TRBJ2-1; 8 positions agree with TRBD2. Sequencing used PBMCs. The TCR sequence derives from a human donor in good health. The CDR3 DNA follows: TGTGCCAGCTCTCCCAAGACGGGGGGGGACGGGCAGTTCTTC. Translating gives CASSPKTGGDGQFF.